This paragraph reports one T cell receptor (beta chain). Antigen: not known. These data come from a study of siplizumab effects on memory and regulatory T cells. The germline V gene has CDR1 MNHNS and CDR2 SASEGT. Germline trimming cut 2 bases from V and 9 bases from J; bases unmatched to any gene: 23. This CDR3 comprises 20 residues. Findings of the study overall: Siplizumab, the agent tested, significantly reduced alloreactive sequences traceable to unstimulated CD4+ memory cells. Unstimulated subsets were the mapping target of only a minor fraction of alloreactive clones. Naive T cells appeared more varied than memory cells and looked like key alloresponse contributors.

Some clones are missing from TCRdb's copy, which holds only in-frame ones; the method was immunoSEQ multiplex PCR. The profile shows 90,000 to 110,000 clones, under 95% of them singletons. This clonotype was sampled from a human donor in good health. Sequencing was done on a sample of CD4+ T cells sorted from blood. V is TRBV6-1 and J is TRBJ2-2, with 8 bases fitting TRBD2. CDR3 DNA: TGTGCCAGCAGTGAAAATCAGTTTCGGGGGGGACCCAGTTCTGGCCGGGAGCTGTTTTTT. Translating it yields CASSENQFRGGPSSGRELFF.